This T cell receptor beta chain was profiled in a study of OX40 agonist ivuxolimab in advanced cancers. General notes on the study: Ivuxolimab was a fully human IgG2 agonistic monoclonal antibody targeting the costimulatory receptor OX40 (CD134). Peripheral TCRbeta sequencing was intended to test whether TCR sequence diversity was altered and clonal T-cell expansion was caused by ivuxolimab. A male proportion of nearly 85% and a mean age of approximately 60 years, ranging from about 23 to 90, were recorded for the dose-escalation cohort. Patients were allowed to have had prior anti-PD-1, anti-PD-L1 or anti-CTLA-4 therapy, and around 40% of the dose-escalation patients had previously received checkpoint inhibitors. The paper covers the monotherapy dose-escalation part of the phase I ivuxolimab trial, which included N = 52 patients. Intravenous ivuxolimab was administered to patients every 2 weeks at six dose levels: 0.01, 0.1, 0.3, 1.5, 3 and 10 mg/kg. Partial responses were achieved by three dose-escalation patients, of whom one had hepatocellular carcinoma and two had cutaneous melanoma. Among the roughly 50 dose-escalation patients, roughly 20 had hepatocellular carcinoma, roughly 15 melanoma, 9 renal cell carcinoma and 9 head and neck cancer. Study-wide findings and limitations: Partial responders in the 0.1-3.0 mg/kg groups had among the lowest normalized peripheral clonal expansion, especially among CD8+ T cells. On average, CD8+ T cells showed more expanded clones than CD4+ T cells after ivuxolimab. At doses of 0.1 to 3.0 mg/kg, clonal expansion of both CD4+ and CD8+ T cells in blood was seen between baseline and week 6. Low levels of normalized T-cell clonal expansion were also shown by some nonresponding patients. The antigen specificity of the peripheral T cells that underwent clonal expansion was not determined.

The trial excluded patients who had a history of autoimmune disease or who were on systemic immunosuppression. Peripheral blood for TCR sequencing was collected from all dose cohorts at baseline, on cycle 4 day 1, and on cycle 7 day 1. Samples came from an open-label, multicenter, first-in-human phase I dose-escalation trial of ivuxolimab. Adults with locally advanced or metastatic melanoma, renal cell, hepatocellular, or head and neck squamous cell carcinoma were enrolled in the trial. Before TCR sequencing, CD4+ T cells and CD8+ T cells from peripheral blood were sorted into separate populations. Genomic DNA was isolated from the sorted cells so that the TCRbeta CDR3 region could be sequenced. The immunoSEQ Assay was used for sequencing of TCRbeta CDR3 regions. TCRdb obtained this table from immuneACCESS and retained in-frame rearrangements with V and J assigned. These tables miss some clones; where compared with another copy, unresolved V genes account for less than half of the shortfall, and the remainder is unexplained. The sample table records fewer than 70,000 clones; about 89% of these occur just once. The ten largest clones represent 13% to 15% of the sample.

The CDR3 starts with the cysteine, ends with the phenylalanine, and has 13 residues. Only CDR3 DNA remains: 39 bases, in frame from the first base. V sheds 8 bases and J sheds 0 bases, leaving 7 bases between their ends. Taken from the germline V gene, the CDR1 and CDR2 loops are MNHNS and SASEGT. In regard to this clone: Its antigen remains undetermined. No base quality information exists; no much larger clone differs at one position.

In this chain, TRBV6-1 is recombined with TRBJ2-2; the D gene cannot be named for sure. The TCR comes from an adult with an advanced solid tumor such as melanoma, head and neck, liver or kidney cancer. Sequencing used CD4+ or CD8+ T cells sorted from blood, obtained in a trial of the OX40 agonist ivuxolimab. The sequenced DNA: TGTGCCAGCTTAGGACCGAACACCGGGGAGCTGTTTTTT. It translates to CASLGPNTGELFF.